This T cell receptor beta chain comes out of a study of cytomegalovirus exposure and HLA in healthy donors. Study results and limitations: In terms of immune exposure information, only CMV serostatus was available. The classifier reportedly diagnosed cytomegalovirus status with high sensitivity and specificity.

Concerning this clone itself: The antigen is not known.

The PCR had 60 Vbeta and 13 Jbeta primers. Sequenced by immunoSEQ multiplex PCR; TCRdb stores in-frame clones only, minus some. The data hold about 160,000 clones, with around 90% observed a single time. Trimming removed 1 base from V and 6 bases from J; junction bases left unmatched: 8. Germline CDR1 is SGHTA and CDR2 is FQGNSA. This CDR3 contains 15 residues. The chain links TRBV7-2 to TRBJ1-2; 7 bases align to TRBD1. The receptor's source is a woman aged 25 to 39 in good health and CMV-seronegative. Material for sequencing was PBMCs. The CDR3 is CASSLGVGGVHGYTF. In nucleotides, the CDR3 is TGTGCCAGCAGCTTAGGGGTAGGGGGCGTGCATGGCTACACCTTC.